This note documents a single T cell receptor (beta chain) sequence. CDR3 length: 14 amino acids. CDR1 and CDR2 from the germline V gene are MDHEN and SYDVKM. After removal of 5 bases from V and 1 base from J, the junction contained 3 bases not matched to a gene. Profiled with immunoSEQ multiplex PCR; TCRdb holds only in-frame clones, not every one. In the table there are around 300,000 clones, about 87% of which are singletons. This sample is part of a study of blood T cell repertoires in COVID-19. The sample comprised PBMCs or T cells enriched from blood (not recorded which). The chain has TRBV28 and TRBJ1-1; 8 bases fit TRBD1. The sequence came from a man aged 25-40 years who had recovered from COVID-19. CDR3 in amino acids: CASSRGTGNTEAFF. In DNA, the CDR3 is TGTGCCAGCAGTCGGGGGACAGGGAACACTGAAGCTTTCTTT.